This is a list of T cell receptor beta chains from one sample in a study of CD8 T cells in Susac syndrome. TCRdb analysed the immunoSEQ multiplex PCR reads with MiXCR anew, one entry per CDR3 protein. The table has 130,000 or so distinct CDR3 sequences, approximately 79% seen once. Sample: CD8+ T cells from PBMCs. The origin of the receptors is a human donor with multiple sclerosis. Both conserved end residues are part of each CDR3. A D gene is named only where the DNA matches it firmly. Expanded clones get a size class; other rows say once, few or many, or leave the size out.

d_call,v_call,j_call,clone_size,cdr3_aa,cdr3_nt
TRBD1,TRBV12-3/TRBV12-4,TRBJ2-1,.,CASTLGDRGIEQFF,TGTGCCAGCACCTTGGGGGACAGGGGCATTGAGCAGTTCTTC
.,TRBV19,TRBJ2-5,.,CASSLRRGRETQYF,TGTGCCAGTAGTCTGAGACGGGGGAGAGAGACCCAGTACTTC
.,TRBV20-1,TRBJ2-7,.,CSASHSEWYEQYF,TGCAGTGCTAGCCATTCTGAGTGGTACGAGCAGTACTTC
.,TRBV11-2,TRBJ2-5,.,CASSLGYRQSPQSPQETQYF,TGTGCCAGCAGCTTAGGATATCGGCAAAGCCCTCAATCTCCCCAAGAGACCCAGTACTTC
.,TRBV7-6,TRBJ2-1,.,CASSLGDGVQFF,TGTGCCAGCAGCTTAGGGGACGGCGTTCAGTTCTTC
.,TRBV27,TRBJ2-4,.,CASSLSLEGKNIQYF,TGTGCCAGCAGTTTATCCCTAGAGGGCAAAAACATTCAGTACTTC
.,TRBV7-9,TRBJ1-1,.,CASSLLTGNTEAFF,TGTGCCAGCAGCTTACTCACAGGGAACACTGAAGCTTTCTTT
.,TRBV19,TRBJ1-2,.,CASSSGRLSYGYTF,TGTGCCAGTAGTTCCGGACGGCTCTCCTATGGCTACACCTTC
.,TRBV2,TRBJ2-6,.,CASSGGSGANVLTF,TGTGCCAGCAGTGGGGGGTCTGGGGCCAACGTCCTGACTTTC
.,TRBV12-3/TRBV12-4,TRBJ2-7,.,CASSLMVPGRSYEQYF,TGTGCCAGCAGTTTAATGGTCCCGGGGCGAAGCTACGAGCAGTACTTC
.,TRBV30,TRBJ1-3,.,CAWSVFTQGNTIYF,TGTGCCTGGAGTGTCTTTACACAGGGAAACACCATATATTTT
TRBD1,TRBV13,TRBJ1-2,.,CASSRTGGVYGYTF,TGTGCCAGCAGCCGGACAGGGGGCGTCTATGGCTACACCTTC
TRBD1,TRBV4-1,TRBJ2-5,.,CASSQGQTQTQYF,TGCGCCAGCAGCCAGGGACAGACCCAGACCCAGTACTTC
TRBD2,TRBV2,TRBJ2-1,.,CSGLAKNNEQFF,TGCTCGGGACTAGCGAAAAACAATGAGCAGTTCTTC
TRBD2,TRBV20-1,TRBJ2-3,.,CSARGSLAGETDTQYF,TGCAGTGCTAGAGGGTCCCTAGCGGGAGAAACAGATACGCAGTATTTT
TRBD1,TRBV12-3/TRBV12-4,TRBJ2-1,.,CASLQPAGTGPNEQFF,TGTGCCAGCCTTCAACCTGCCGGGACAGGGCCCAATGAGCAGTTCTTC
.,TRBV4-1,TRBJ2-2,.,CASNSLNTGELFF,TGCGCCAGCAACAGCTTAAACACCGGGGAGCTGTTTTTT
.,TRBV5-6,TRBJ2-5,.,CASGPGWGLETQYF,TGTGCCAGCGGCCCCGGGTGGGGGTTAGAGACCCAGTACTTC
.,TRBV21-1,TRBJ2-3,.,CASSKEEDRGCTDTQYF,TGTGCCAGCAGCAAAGAAGAGGACAGGGGGTGTACAGATACGCAGTATTTT
TRBD1,TRBV9,TRBJ2-6,.,CALLDRDSGANVLTF,TGTGCCTTGTTAGACAGGGATTCTGGGGCCAACGTCCTGACTTTC
TRBD1,TRBV6-1,TRBJ2-3,few,CASKRTGITYTQYF,TGTGCCAGCAAACGGACAGGGATAACTTATACGCAGTATTTT
.,TRBV7-9,TRBJ1-2,.,CASSSGDVYGYTF,TGTGCCAGCAGCTCGGGAGATGTCTATGGCTACACCTTC
.,TRBV29-1,TRBJ2-1,once,CSPRGGEHNEQFF,TGCAGCCCCCGTGGAGGCGAACACAATGAGCAGTTCTTC
TRBD2,TRBV5-6,TRBJ2-3,.,CASSLAAAGVTDTQYF,TGTGCCAGCAGCCTGGCAGCAGCGGGAGTCACAGATACGCAGTATTTT
.,TRBV5-5,TRBJ2-7,few,CASSLDTGVYEQYF,TGTGCCAGCAGCTTGGATACGGGAGTCTACGAGCAGTACTTC
.,TRBV10-3,TRBJ2-2,.,CAIVSGGELFF,TGTGCCATCGTGAGCGGCGGGGAGCTGTTTTTT
.,TRBV19,TRBJ2-7,.,CASSIQGRLSYEQYF,TGTGCCAGTAGTATTCAGGGGCGACTCTCCTACGAGCAGTACTTC
.,TRBV28,TRBJ2-1,.,CASTGTLWNEQFF,TGTGCCAGCACCGGGACTTTGTGGAATGAGCAGTTCTTC
.,TRBV6-4,TRBJ1-3,.,CASSLGVGGNTIYF,TGTGCCAGCAGTTTGGGGGTGGGAGGAAACACCATATATTTT
.,TRBV4-1,TRBJ1-3,.,CASSEGGGNTIYF,TGCGCCAGCAGTGAGGGAGGTGGAAACACCATATATTTT
.,TRBV7-2,TRBJ2-3,once,CASPPGGGFSTDTQYF,TGTGCCAGCCCTCCGGGTGGGGGATTTAGCACAGATACGCAGTATTTT
TRBD1,TRBV6-5,TRBJ2-2,.,CASSSGQGSSGELFF,TGTGCCAGCAGTTCCGGACAGGGATCGTCCGGGGAGCTGTTTTTT
TRBD2,TRBV24-1,TRBJ2-1,.,CATSEGTSGRYYEQFF,TGTGCCACCAGTGAAGGGACTAGCGGGAGGTATTATGAGCAGTTCTTC
.,TRBV20-1,TRBJ2-1,once,CSARAPGYNEQFF,TGCAGTGCTAGGGCCCCGGGATACAATGAGCAGTTCTTC
.,TRBV5-5,TRBJ2-1,few,CASSFSSLRGLGNEQFF,TGTGCCAGCAGCTTTTCTTCGCTGCGGGGGCTGGGGAATGAGCAGTTCTTC
.,TRBV5-6,TRBJ1-2,once,CASSLRRRNLSYGYTF,TGTGCCAGCAGCCTGCGACGCCGCAATCTGTCCTATGGCTACACCTTC
TRBD2,TRBV5-8,TRBJ2-7,.,CASSHAGGDPYEQYF,TGTGCCAGCAGCCACGCTGGGGGGGATCCCTACGAGCAGTACTTC
.,TRBV12-3/TRBV12-4,TRBJ1-3,.,CASSSIGQTRTSGNTIYF,TGTGCCAGCAGTTCAATTGGACAGACCAGGACCTCTGGAAACACCATATATTTT
TRBD1,TRBV20-1,TRBJ2-2,once,CSARDHEGATGELFF,TGCAGTGCTAGAGATCATGAGGGGGCGACCGGGGAGCTGTTTTTT
.,TRBV12-3/TRBV12-4,TRBJ2-5,once,CASSPGVVQETQYF,TGTGCCAGCAGTCCCGGGGTGGTCCAAGAGACCCAGTACTTC